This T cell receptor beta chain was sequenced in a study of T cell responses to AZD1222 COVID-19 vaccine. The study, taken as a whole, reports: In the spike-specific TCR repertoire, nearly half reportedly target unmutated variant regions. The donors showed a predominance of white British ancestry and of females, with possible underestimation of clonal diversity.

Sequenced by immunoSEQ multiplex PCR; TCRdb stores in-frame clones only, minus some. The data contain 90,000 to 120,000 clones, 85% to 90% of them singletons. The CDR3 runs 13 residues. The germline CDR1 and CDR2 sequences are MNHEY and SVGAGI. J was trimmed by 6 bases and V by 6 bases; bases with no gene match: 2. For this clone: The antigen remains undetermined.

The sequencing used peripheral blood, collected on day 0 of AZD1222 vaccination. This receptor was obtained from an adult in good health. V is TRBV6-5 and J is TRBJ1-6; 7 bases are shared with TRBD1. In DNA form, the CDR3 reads TGTGCCAGCAGGGACAGGATTAATTCACCCCTCCACTTT. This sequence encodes CASRDRINSPLHF.